This T cell receptor (beta chain) emerged from a study of cytomegalovirus exposure and HLA in healthy donors. 60 Vbeta and 13 Jbeta primers were used in PCR. The protocol was immunoSEQ multiplex PCR, while the TCRdb copy is restricted to in-frame clones and leaves out a portion. The sample consists of fewer than 200,000 clones, around 68% of them appearing once. Concerning this clone itself: The antigen is not known.

Trimming took off 7 bases at V and 5 bases at J, with 9 bases between the two ends. The CDR3 sequence is 12 residues long. Germline CDR1 and CDR2: MGHDK and SYGVNS. Study-level points and caveats: Cytomegalovirus status was reportedly diagnosed by the classifier with high sensitivity and specificity.

The sample consisted of PBMCs. This chain joins TRBV25-1 and TRBJ2-1; D unresolved. The TCR originated in a man aged 50 or older in good health and CMV-seronegative. The CDR3 is CASTLENNEQFF. The CDR3 DNA reads as TGTGCCAGCACCCTAGAAAACAATGAGCAGTTCTTC. The full variable domain, rest sourced from reference TRBV25-1 and TRBJ2-1, is EADIYQTPRYLVIGTGKKITLECSQTMGHDKMYWYQQDPGMELHLIHYSYGVNSTEKGDLSSESTVSRIRTEHFPLTLESARPSHTSQYLCASTLENNEQFFGPGTRLTVL.